These 14 T cell receptor beta chains came from one sample sequenced in a study of early T cells in non-severe SARS-CoV-2 infection. A single record per CDR3 protein comes from TCRdb applying MiXCR to the 5' RACE reads. Of about 83,000 distinct CDR3 sequences listed, around 9.3% are singletons. The sample consisted of whole blood, taken at baseline. These receptors all come from an adult who was a healthcare worker with PCR-confirmed SARS-CoV-2 infection or an uninfected control (not recorded which).

This clonotype has at least ten counts. The gene calls are TRBV6-1 and TRBJ2-3, with a possible D match to TRBD2 (6 bases). Trimming cost V 7 bases and J 2 bases, with 22 bases left between them. The CDR3 covers 17 residues. Germline V lookup: CDR1 MNHNS, CDR2 SASEGT. The CDR3: CASTGVWGRPDTDTQYF. Here the CDR3 DNA reads TGTGCCAGCACGGGGGTTTGGGGGAGGCCCGACACAGATACGCAGTATTTT.

This clonotype came up a few times. This rearrangement joins TRBV2 to TRBJ2-7, with TRBD2 matching 8 bases. With V trimmed by 8 bases and J by 1 base, 13 bases remained unmatched. This CDR3 contains 16 residues. From germline, CDR1 is SNHLY and CDR2 FYNNEI. CDR3: CASEGSGIFESYEQYF. CDR3 nucleotide sequence: TGTGCCAGCGAGGGTAGCGGGATCTTCGAGTCCTACGAGCAGTACTTC.

This clonotype was counted at least ten times. The chain carries TRBV7-9 and TRBJ1-2; D is uncertain. This CDR3 contains 14 residues. The V end was cut by 3 bases, the J end by 2 bases, with 10 bases between. Germline V CDR1 and CDR2: SEHNR, FQNEAQ (reference sequence). CDR3 sequence: CASSFFDPNYGYTF. In nucleotides, the CDR3 is TGTGCCAGCAGCTTCTTCGATCCGAACTATGGCTACACCTTC.

This chain connects TRBV12-3 or TRBV12-4 to TRBJ2-7; 9 bases line up with TRBD2. The CDR3 length is 14 residues. The V gene end was trimmed by 7 bases and the J gene end by 7 bases; junction bases not matched to a gene: 11. DNA of the CDR3: TGTGCCAGCACCGAGACTAGCGGTGGTGGTGAGCAGTACTTC. Translation: CASTETSGGGEQYF.

Ten or more counts support this clonotype. This chain uses TRBV12-3 or TRBV12-4 with TRBJ1-6; D is unclear. CDR3 size: 15 residues. The V and J ends lost 2 bases and 8 bases respectively, with 13 bases between them. This CDR3 reads CASSLPTPSYSPLHF. The CDR3 DNA sequence: TGTGCCAGCAGTTTACCCACCCCTAGCTATTCACCCCTCCACTTT.

This chain joins TRBV20-1 and TRBJ1-1; 10 bases fit TRBD1. The CDR3 extends over 16 amino acids. In germline, CDR1 is DFQATT, CDR2 SNEGSKA (reference sequence). V gave up 1 base and J gave up 4 bases; unmatched junction bases: 9. This CDR3 reads CSARARGTGEGTEAFF. CDR3 DNA sequence: TGCAGTGCTAGAGCCCGCGGGACAGGGGAGGGCACTGAAGCTTTCTTT.

Here the CDR3 reads CRAKTGPETQYF. CDR3 DNA: TGCAGGGCCAAGACAGGGCCGGAGACCCAGTACTTC. This sequence joins TRBV20-1 and TRBJ2-5; TRBD1 matches at 7 bases. This CDR3 has 12 amino acids. Germline V CDR1 and CDR2: DFQATT, SNEGSKA (reference sequence).

This clonotype was picked up many times. CDR3 sequence: CASSQIRPRDNSYEQYF. The CDR3 DNA reads TGCGCCAGCAGCCAAATAAGACCCCGGGACAACTCCTACGAGCAGTACTTC. The chain uses TRBV4-1 and TRBJ2-7; perhaps TRBD1 as D (6 bases). Germline V gives CDR1 MGHRA, CDR2 YSYEKL. The V end lost 2 bases, the J end lost 0 bases, and 17 bases lay between the germline ends. The CDR3 is 17 residues long.

The chain joins TRBV29-1 to TRBJ2-4, with 10 bases matching TRBD2. The CDR3 covers 13 residues. The trim removed 4 bases at V and 14 bases at J, leaving 11 bases unmatched. Germline loops: CDR1 SQVTM, CDR2 ANQGSEA. CDR3 coding DNA: TGCAGCGTTGCCTCGTCCGGGACTAGCGAAAAGTACTTC. Amino acids: CSVASSGTSEKYF.

This clonotype came up a few times. The V call is TRBV20-1, the J call TRBJ1-5; D might be TRBD1 (5 bases). This CDR3 is built from 15 residues. Germline lookup yields CDR1 DFQATT and CDR2 SNEGSKA (reference sequence). Trimming removed 3 bases at V and 0 bases at J, with 12 bases between. The CDR3 bases are TGCAGTGCTAGGCTGTGGGGGGTTAGCAATCAGCCCCAGCATTTT. Its protein product is CSARLWGVSNQPQHF.

This clonotype was counted a few times. This chain links TRBV11-2 with TRBJ2-3, with unresolved D. Trimming shortened V by 1 base and J by 3 bases, and 5 bases separated the two germline ends. The CDR3 contains 13 residues. Germline CDR1 SGHAT, CDR2 FQNNGV. This CDR3 is CASSLAFTDTQYF. The DNA of the CDR3 is TGTGCCAGCAGCTTAGCTTTTACAGATACGCAGTATTTT. Looking up the rest from reference TRBV11-2 and TRBJ2-3 gives the full variable domain: EAGVAQSPRYKIIEKRQSVAFWCNPISGHATLYWYQQILGQGPKLLIQFQNNGVVDDSQLPKDRFSAERLKGVDSTLKIQPAKLEDSAVYLCASSLAFTDTQYFGPGTRLTVL.

This clonotype was seen a handful of times. The V gene is TRBV4-1, the J gene TRBJ2-7; D is undetermined. CDR1 is MGHRA and CDR2 is YSYEKL in the germline V gene. CDR3 length equals 17 residues. V lost 2 bases and J 3 bases, leaving 20 bases between the germline ends. In DNA, the CDR3 is TGCGCCAGCAGCCAAAGTCGTACAAGAGGTCTGGGCTACGAGCAGTACTTC. Translated: CASSQSRTRGLGYEQYF.

This clonotype was counted a few times. The J gene is TRBJ1-1, the V gene TRBV28, with no clear D. The germline V and J ends were trimmed by 6 bases and 6 bases, with 8 bases remaining between them. The CDR3 contains 11 residues. CDR1 and CDR2 from the germline V gene are MDHEN and SYDVKM. This CDR3 reads CASRGKPEAFF. CDR3 coding DNA: TGTGCCAGCAGAGGGAAGCCTGAAGCTTTCTTT.

The chain combines TRBV28 with TRBJ2-7, with TRBD2 identical over 9 bases. Germline values: CDR1 MDHEN, CDR2 SYDVKM. The junction had 7 bases not matched to a gene; V was cut back by 3 bases and J by 4 bases. CDR3 length: 15 residues. This CDR3 is CASSLGGRATYEQYF. In DNA form, the CDR3 reads TGTGCCAGCAGTTTGGGCGGGAGGGCCACGTACGAGCAGTACTTC.